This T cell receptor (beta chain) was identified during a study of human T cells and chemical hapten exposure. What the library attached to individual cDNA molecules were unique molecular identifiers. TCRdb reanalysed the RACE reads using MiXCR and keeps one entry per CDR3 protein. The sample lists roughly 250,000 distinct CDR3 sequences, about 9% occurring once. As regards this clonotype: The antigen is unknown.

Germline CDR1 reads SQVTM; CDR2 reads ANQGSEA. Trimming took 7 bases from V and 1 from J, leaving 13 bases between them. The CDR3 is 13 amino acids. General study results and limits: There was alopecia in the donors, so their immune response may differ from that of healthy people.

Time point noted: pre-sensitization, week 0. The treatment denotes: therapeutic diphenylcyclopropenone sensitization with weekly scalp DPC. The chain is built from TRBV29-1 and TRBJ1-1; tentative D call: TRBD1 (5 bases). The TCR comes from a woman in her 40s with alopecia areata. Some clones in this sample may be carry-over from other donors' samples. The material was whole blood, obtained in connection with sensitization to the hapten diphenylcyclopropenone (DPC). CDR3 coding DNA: TGCAGCGGAGGGGCTCAGAAGAACACTGAAGCTTTCTTT. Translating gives CSGGAQKNTEAFF.